This entry describes one TCR beta chain. This clonotype showed up many times. Its antigen has not been determined. No base quality information exists; no much larger clone differs at one position. The library was generated by multiplex PCR. TCRdb shows the sequencer as Illumina HiSeq 4000. iRepertoire HTBI primers and Arm-PCR amplification of CDR3 regions were used to construct TCR beta libraries. PCR products were gel purified before sequencing. The original methods were these. Gene usage analysis of CDR3 amino acid clonotypes used the approximately 56 TRBV and 14 to 15 TRBJ segments found across samples. Filtered high-quality paired reads were merged into contigs using COPE and FqMerger. Contigs were aligned with BLAST to IMGT TRBV, TRBD and TRBJ reference genes, and CDR3 was defined per IMGT. Highly expanded clones were defined as clonotypes with a frequency above 0.1%. Shannon entropy was used to measure repertoire diversity, and the Gini coefficient was used to measure V-J evenness. Clonotypes shared by more than one individual were considered public. The public reads were reprocessed in TCRdb via fastp at Q25 and MiXCR, keeping in-frame beta chains. When rows share a CDR3 protein, they turn into one entry using the most common DNA and genes. The V and J calls reflect TCRdb's pipeline rather than the authors' work. Present in this sample are about 620,000 distinct CDR3 sequences, less than 20% of which were seen just once. The top ten constitute around 18% of the sample.

These data are taken from a study of regulatory T cells in long-lasting Graves disease (dated by TCRdb to 2020 to 2022). Regarding the research as a whole: Newly diagnosed Graves' disease patients had taken antithyroid drugs for less than 3 months. A total of roughly 35 samples underwent TCR sequencing, from about 13 patients with persistent Graves' disease and approximately 20 patients with newly diagnosed Graves' disease. Persistent Graves' disease patients were compared with newly diagnosed Graves' disease patients by peripheral blood TCR sequencing and RNA sequencing. The study took place in China and was registered as a clinical trial.

Results and caveats for the whole study, not just this receptor: Persistent Graves' disease patients showed lower TCR Shannon entropy and fewer highly expanded clones than newly diagnosed patients, suggesting clonal expansion. Only peripheral blood was studied, because thyroid tissue, the primary lesion, was inaccessible. Persistent disease showed preferential use of TRBV28, TRBJ1-2 and TRBJ2-5, whereas newly diagnosed disease favored TRBV20-1 and TRBJ2-1. The small sample size was acknowledged by the authors as a limitation that may reduce accuracy. More public clonotypes were shared among persistent patients (under 3,000) than among newly diagnosed patients (966). Only the TCR beta chain was sequenced and analyzed.

The sample's time point, from its label and the paper: newly diagnosed GD, antithyroid drugs for less than 3 months. For both TCR sequencing and RNA sequencing, RNA was extracted from PBMCs in TRIzol. The diagnosis of Graves' disease followed American Thyroid Association guidelines. Recruitment of patients was carried out at an endocrinology department in Xi'an, China. From each patient, approximately 10 milliliters of peripheral blood was collected into an EDTA anticoagulant tube. PBMCs were isolated by Ficoll Paque Plus density gradient separation without further T cell sorting. An Agilent 2100 Bioanalyzer and agarose gel were used to check RNA quality, while a NanoDrop 2000 measured RNA concentration. From a lookup of the germline V gene, CDR1 and CDR2 are SGHAT and FQNNGV. The CDR3 goes from the cysteine to the phenylalanine over 16 residues. This entry keeps only the CDR3 DNA: 48 bases, framed from base 1. Trimming takes 4 bases from V and 6 bases from J, and the germline ends sit 16 bases apart.

The same sample was also studied in work on T cells in Graves' hyperthyroidism and ophthalmopathy. That second publication adds: Stable Graves' hyperthyroidism was defined as the absence of progression to ophthalmopathy over 18 months of follow-up. Hyperthyroidism patients were newly diagnosed, with disease duration under 2 months, and aged 18 to 65 years. Patients with uncontrolled infections, other autoimmune diseases, pregnancy or lactation were excluded. Diagnoses relied on clinical symptoms, serum thyroxine and TRAb, thyroid ultrasound and orbital computed tomography. A first-round RT-PCR of the TCR CDR3 used the HTBI primer set with the Qiagen OneStep RT-PCR kit. Most expanded thyroid clonotypes (frequency above 0.001) were also detected in blood, suggesting blood repertoires may reflect thyroid immune responses. A model built on a 13 V-J signature distinguished ophthalmopathy from stable hyperthyroidism, reaching over 85% sensitivity and under 84% specificity in cross-validation and 80%/75% in testing. In validation, the model predicted progression to ophthalmopathy with approximately 69% sensitivity and around 72% specificity, a median of around 6.6 months before onset. TCR V-J signatures able to tell the groups apart were searched for in a discovery cohort of more than 90 patients, of whom 43 had Graves' ophthalmopathy and about 55 had stable Graves' hyperthyroidism. Prospective prediction of ophthalmopathy was tested in an independent validation cohort consisting of 18 hyperthyroidism patients and some 17 patients who later progressed to ophthalmopathy. The roughly 100 discovery patients were randomly split 7:3 into training and test sets. The study also compared thyroid tissue and blood T-cell repertoires from about 6 Graves' hyperthyroidism patients. After blood sampling, hyperthyroidism patients were treated with methimazole at a starting dose of 30 mg daily, and ophthalmopathy patients were treated with high-dose intravenous methylprednisolone. Libraries were constructed in a second round of multiplex PCR, after which size selection and purification were performed. The libraries were sequenced on an Illumina HiSeq2000 using paired-end 100 bp reads. SOAPnuke was used to process the raw data, removing reads that contained adapters or uncalled bases, had a mean Phred below 15, or lacked an exact match to the constant primer or identifier. High-quality paired reads were merged with COPE v1.2.5, and unique nucleotide sequences were defined as clonotypes. Clonotypes were aligned to IMGT TRBV, TRBD and TRBJ reference segments using MiTCR v1.1. The analysis included only V-J combinations with a frequency above 0.0001, which together covered around 99% of the repertoires. A TCS score was defined as the ratio between F50 (clonal expansion) and ExV (chaos), using BLOSUM62-based TCRdist between CDR3 peptides within each V-J. Welch's t-statistics and random forest reduced roughly 530 V-J features to 13, which were used in a naive Bayes classifier (R e1071). Sample size was not statistically predetermined, and investigators were not blinded to group allocation. The paper reports TCR Vbeta CDR3 sequencing of fewer than 150 peripheral blood samples: 40 to 45 ophthalmopathy, under 85 hyperthyroidism and around 17 progressor patients.

Specimen: peripheral blood mononuclear cells (PBMCs), collected at new diagnosis, from a patient treated with antithyroid drugs. The sequence was obtained from a woman in her 30s with Graves disease. Donor details come from another sample of the same person, matched by shared clones. Rearrangement joined TRBV11-2 to TRBJ1-6; no D segment can be confidently identified. Here is the DNA: TGTGCCAGCAGCTACCAAGGCTGGCAGACTAATTCACCCCTCCACTTT. Translation gives CASSYQGWQTNSPLHF.